The 13 T cell receptor beta chains given below trace back to one sample, sequenced in a study of T cell repertoires in cytomegalovirus infection. TCRdb re-called the reads through MiXCR, storing one row per CDR3 protein. The table has 200,000 to 250,000 distinct CDR3 sequences, around 12% seen once. The sequenced sample was PBMCs. Every receptor here comes from a human donor in good health (CMV status not recorded). Some clones in this sample may be carry-over from other donors' samples.

The J gene is TRBJ1-2, the V gene TRBV29-1; TRBD1 agrees at 7 bases. Trimming removed 8 bases from V and 7 bases from J; junction bases left unmatched: 7. Germline loops: CDR1 SQVTM, CDR2 ANQGSEA. The CDR3 runs 11 residues. CDR3 sequence: CSSRQGGGYTF. The CDR3 DNA reads as TGCAGCAGCCGACAGGGAGGTGGCTACACCTTC.

This clonotype has ten or more counts. This chain joins TRBV6-1 and TRBJ1-1; D ambiguous. This CDR3 region has 13 residues. CDR1 is MNHNS and CDR2 is SASEGT in the germline V gene. V was cut by 6 bases and J by 4 bases, with 12 bases left in between. CDR3 sequence (DNA): TGTGCCAGCAGGCTGAAGGGAAGCACTGAAGCTTTCTTT. It encodes CASRLKGSTEAFF.

Ten or more counts support this clonotype. In DNA, the CDR3 is TGTGCCAGCAGCGCCGGGACCCTGGGGACTAATGAAAAACTGTTTTTT. Protein: CASSAGTLGTNEKLFF. This chain connects TRBV7-6 to TRBJ1-4, with D perhaps TRBD1 (5 bases). Per germline, CDR1 SGHVS and CDR2 FNYEAQ. The CDR3 is 16 amino acids. With 5 bases removed from V and 2 bases from J, the gap between germline ends came to 15 bases.

In this sample, this clonotype turned up many times. V is TRBV28 and J is TRBJ1-2; D is undetermined. Deletions cut 7 bases from V and 6 bases from J, with 27 bases between. This CDR3 is 17 amino acids long. The germline CDR1 and CDR2 sequences are MDHEN and SYDVKM. The CDR3 loop is CASTSWASGGRGDGYTF. CDR3 sequence (DNA): TGTGCCAGCACGAGCTGGGCGTCAGGAGGGAGAGGTGATGGCTACACCTTC.

This clonotype was recorded many times. V and J are TRBV11-1 and TRBJ2-7, with D perhaps TRBD2 (5 bases). This CDR3 contains 15 residues. Germline V gene lookup returns CDR1 SGHAT and CDR2 FQDESV (reference sequence). V lost 5 bases to trimming and J lost 5 bases, with 19 bases between them. The CDR3, as DNA: TGTGCCAGCAGCCTACCCGGGATCCCGGGCAACGAGCAGTACTTC. Translation gives CASSLPGIPGNEQYF.

This clonotype has a count of ten or more. This chain connects TRBV7-3 to TRBJ2-2; 9 bases line up with TRBD2. V was clipped by 3 bases and J by 2 bases; unmatched bases: 7. The CDR3 consists of 17 residues. Germline loops: CDR1 SGHTA, CDR2 FQGTGA. The CDR3 DNA is TGTGCCAGCAGCTTGCCTAGCGGGGCCCTTAACACCGGGGAGCTGTTTTTT. Translated: CASSLPSGALNTGELFF. Combining the CDR3 with reference TRBV7-3 and TRBJ2-2 gives the whole variable domain GAGVSQTPSNKVTEKGKYVELRCDPISGHTALYWYRQSLGQGPEFLIYFQGTGAADDSGLPNDRFFAVRPEGSVSTLKIQRTERGDSAVYLCASSLPSGALNTGELFFGEGSRLTVL.

The chain is built from TRBV6-2 or TRBV6-3 and TRBJ1-1; D perhaps matches TRBD1 (5 bases). V lost 2 bases to trimming and J lost 2 bases, with 12 bases between them. Germline-derived CDR1 and CDR2 are MNHEY and SVGEGT. This CDR3 comprises 15 residues. The CDR3 spells CASSYAGTPNTEAFF. DNA of the CDR3: TGTGCCAGCAGTTACGCCGGGACCCCTAACACTGAAGCTTTCTTT.

This clonotype was seen many times. V is TRBV4-2 and J is TRBJ2-2; D call uncertain. V was trimmed by 0 bases and J by 4 bases, leaving 0 bases between them. Germline CDR1 LGHNA, CDR2 YNFKEQ. This CDR3 is 12 amino acids long. The CDR3 here is CASSQDTGELFF. DNA for the CDR3: TGTGCCAGCAGCCAAGACACCGGGGAGCTGTTTTTT.

The sample holds a few counts of this clonotype. The chain couples TRBV6-2 or TRBV6-3 to TRBJ2-7; D might be TRBD1 (6 bases). V shed 5 bases and J shed 6 bases, with 8 bases lying between them. CDR1 is MNHEY and CDR2 is SVGEGT in the germline V gene. The CDR3 has 11 residues. The CDR3, as DNA: TGTGCCAGCAGTCAGGGGACCGAGCAGTACTTC. This gives the protein CASSQGTEQYF.

This clonotype was recorded at least ten times. The V gene is TRBV7-2, the J gene TRBJ2-7, with D unresolved. The germline gives CDR1 SGHTA, CDR2 FQGNSA. This CDR3 region has 13 residues. V was trimmed by 5 bases and J by 6 bases, leaving 14 bases between them. CDR3 coding DNA: TGTGCCAGCAGCCCCGACCTACCGGGCGAGCAGTACTTC. It translates to CASSPDLPGEQYF.

The chain recombines TRBV30 with TRBJ2-7, with D possibly called TRBD1 or TRBD2 (5 bases each). Per germline, CDR1 GTSNPN and CDR2 SVGIG (reference sequence). Deletions cut 2 bases from V and 0 bases from J, with 20 bases between. The CDR3 is 17 residues long. The CDR3 is CAWSPALSVGVSYEQYF. DNA of the CDR3: TGTGCCTGGAGTCCCGCTCTTTCCGTGGGGGTCTCCTACGAGCAGTACTTC.

This clonotype was seen at least ten times. The CDR3: CASSLWGLGVGTGELFF. CDR3 bases: TGTGCCAGCAGCTTATGGGGACTGGGGGTCGGCACCGGGGAGCTGTTTTTT. The chain recombines TRBV7-2 with TRBJ2-2, with D maybe TRBD2 (6 bases). V was pared by 2 bases and J by 4 bases, with 17 bases between. Germline V gene lookup returns CDR1 SGHTA and CDR2 FQGNSA. This CDR3 has 17 residues. Full variable domain (rest looked up from reference TRBV7-2 and TRBJ2-2): GAGVSQSPSNKVTEKGKDVELRCDPISGHTALYWYRQSLGQGLEFLIYFQGNSAPDKSGLPSDRFSAERTGGSVSTLTIQRTQQEDSAVYLCASSLWGLGVGTGELFFGEGSRLTVL.

There are many counts of this clonotype. The chain joins TRBV19 to TRBJ2-2, with D perhaps TRBD2 (5 bases). The CDR3 has 16 amino acids. Trimming stripped 3 bases from V and 1 base from J, with 12 bases between. Looked up from germline, CDR1 is LNHDA and CDR2 is SQIVND (reference sequence). The CDR3 coding sequence is TGTGCCAGTAGTATCGGAGCGGAGGTGAACACCGGGGAGCTGTTTTTT. Translating gives CASSIGAEVNTGELFF.